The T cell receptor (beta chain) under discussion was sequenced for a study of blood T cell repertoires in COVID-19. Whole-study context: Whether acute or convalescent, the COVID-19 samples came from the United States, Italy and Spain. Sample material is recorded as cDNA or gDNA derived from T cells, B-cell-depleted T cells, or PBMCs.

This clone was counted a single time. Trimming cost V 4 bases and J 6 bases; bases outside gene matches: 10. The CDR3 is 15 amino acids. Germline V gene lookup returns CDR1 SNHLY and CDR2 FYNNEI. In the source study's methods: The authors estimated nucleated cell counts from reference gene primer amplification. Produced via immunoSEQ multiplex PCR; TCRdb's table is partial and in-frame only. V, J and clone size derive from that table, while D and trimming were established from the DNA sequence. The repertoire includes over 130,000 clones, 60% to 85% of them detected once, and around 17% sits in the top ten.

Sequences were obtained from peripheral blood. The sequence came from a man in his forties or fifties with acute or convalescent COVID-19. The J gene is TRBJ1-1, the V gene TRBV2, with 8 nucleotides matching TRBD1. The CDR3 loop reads CASSAEGRGRAEAFF. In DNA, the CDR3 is TGTGCCAGCAGTGCAGAGGGCAGGGGGCGAGCTGAAGCTTTCTTT.